The sample holds a few counts of the clone carrying this TCR beta chain. V lost 5 bases to trimming and J lost 3 bases; unmatched junction nucleotides: 4. CDR1 SEHNR and CDR2 FQNEAQ come from the germline V gene (reference sequence). The CDR3 totals 15 residues. The sample belongs to a study of blood T cell repertoires in COVID-19. At the level of the study: Both acute and convalescent COVID-19 samples were obtained from the United States, Italy and Spain. T cells, B-cell-depleted T cells, or PBMCs supplied cDNA or gDNA.

Per the original data handling: Estimation of nucleated cell counts relied on the amplification of reference gene primers. Measured with immunoSEQ multiplex PCR; TCRdb has only the in-frame clones, and not every one. The DNA gave D and trimming, while V, J and clone size come from that table. The table has roughly 50,000 clones, around 90% seen once; the top ten hold around 20%. The TCR sequence derives from a human donor in a cohort sampled during active COVID-19. The chain is built from TRBV7-9 and TRBJ1-6, with 7 bases matching TRBD1. The material sequenced was peripheral blood. CDR3 DNA: TGTGCCAGCAGCCCGCGGGACAGCTATAATTCACCCCTCCACTTT. It encodes CASSPRDSYNSPLHF.